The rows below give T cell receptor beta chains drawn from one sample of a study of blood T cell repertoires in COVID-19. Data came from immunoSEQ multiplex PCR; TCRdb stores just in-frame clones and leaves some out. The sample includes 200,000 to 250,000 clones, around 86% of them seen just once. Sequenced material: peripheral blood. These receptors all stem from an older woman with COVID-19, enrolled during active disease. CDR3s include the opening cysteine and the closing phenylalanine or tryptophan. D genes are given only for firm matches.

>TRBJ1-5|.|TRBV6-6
TGTGCCAGCAGGGCCGGGGGTCGGGGTCAGCCCCAGCATTTT
CASRAGGRGQPQHF
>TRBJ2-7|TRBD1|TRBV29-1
TGCAGCGTTGATGTGGACAGGGGGCGCGAGCAGTACTTC
CSVDVDRGREQYF
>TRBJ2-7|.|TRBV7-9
TGTGCCAGCAGCCCCGAGCAGGGTCGCTACGAGCAGTACTTC
CASSPEQGRYEQYF
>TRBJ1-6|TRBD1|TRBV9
TGTGCCAGCAGCCAGGGGGGCCAGGGGGCGGATAATTCACCCCTCCACTTT
CASSQGGQGADNSPLHF
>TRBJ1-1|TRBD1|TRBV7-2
TGTGCCAGCGGACAGGGGGCGTACACTGAAGCTTTCTTT
CASGQGAYTEAFF
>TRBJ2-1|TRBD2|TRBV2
TGTGCCAGCAAGGTTAGCGGGAGCTGGGATGAGCAGTTCTTC
CASKVSGSWDEQFF
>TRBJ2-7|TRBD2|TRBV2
TGTGCCAGCAGATCCATAGCGGGAGGATCCGAGCAGTACTTC
CASRSIAGGSEQYF
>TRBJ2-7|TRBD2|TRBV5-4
TGTGCCAGCAGCTCCCCCGTCTACCCAGCGGGAGGTTTCTACGAGCAGTACTTC
CASSSPVYPAGGFYEQYF
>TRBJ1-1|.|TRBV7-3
TGTGCCAGCAGCTTAGGCCCCGACAGGAAAGCTTTCTTT
CASSLGPDRKAFF
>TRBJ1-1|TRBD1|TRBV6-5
TGTGCCAGCAGTCCCAGTGGACAGGGGACCACTGAAGCTTTCTTT
CASSPSGQGTTEAFF
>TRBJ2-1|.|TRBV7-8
TGTGCCAGCAGCCGCGGTAGCTCCTACAATGAGCAGTTCTTC
CASSRGSSYNEQFF
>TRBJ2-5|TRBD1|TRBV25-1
TGTGCCAGCAGACAGGGGTTTGGGGAGACCCAGTACTTC
CASRQGFGETQYF
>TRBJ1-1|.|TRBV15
TGTGCCACCAGCAGAGATCCAGGGGACACTGAAGCTTTCTTT
CATSRDPGDTEAFF
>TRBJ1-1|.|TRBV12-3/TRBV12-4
TGTGCCAGCAGTTTGTCCTACAGCACTGAAGCTTTCTTT
CASSLSYSTEAFF
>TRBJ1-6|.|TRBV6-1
TGTGCCAGCAGTGAAGAGGTGGGCCCTTCACCCCTCCACTTT
CASSEEVGPSPLHF
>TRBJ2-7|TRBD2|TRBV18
TGTGCCAGCTCACGAGTCCGACTAGCCGACTCCTACGAGCAGTACTTC
CASSRVRLADSYEQYF
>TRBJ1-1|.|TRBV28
TGTGCCAGCAGCCCCGGAGGTCGTGTCACTGAAGCTTTCTTT
CASSPGGRVTEAFF
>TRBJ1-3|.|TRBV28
TGTGCCAGCAGTTTAGAGGGCTACAGCTCTGGAAACACCATATATTTT
CASSLEGYSSGNTIYF
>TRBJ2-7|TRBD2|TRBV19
TGTGCCAGTAATCCGGGGGGTTCCCCATACGAGCAGTACTTC
CASNPGGSPYEQYF
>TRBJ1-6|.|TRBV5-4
TGTGCCAGCAGCCCTGGAGGGGGGGTAACGAATTCACCCCTCCACTTT
CASSPGGGVTNSPLHF
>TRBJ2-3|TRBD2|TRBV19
TGTGCCAGTAGCATGCCCGGGACTAGCGAAGATACGCAGTATTTT
CASSMPGTSEDTQYF